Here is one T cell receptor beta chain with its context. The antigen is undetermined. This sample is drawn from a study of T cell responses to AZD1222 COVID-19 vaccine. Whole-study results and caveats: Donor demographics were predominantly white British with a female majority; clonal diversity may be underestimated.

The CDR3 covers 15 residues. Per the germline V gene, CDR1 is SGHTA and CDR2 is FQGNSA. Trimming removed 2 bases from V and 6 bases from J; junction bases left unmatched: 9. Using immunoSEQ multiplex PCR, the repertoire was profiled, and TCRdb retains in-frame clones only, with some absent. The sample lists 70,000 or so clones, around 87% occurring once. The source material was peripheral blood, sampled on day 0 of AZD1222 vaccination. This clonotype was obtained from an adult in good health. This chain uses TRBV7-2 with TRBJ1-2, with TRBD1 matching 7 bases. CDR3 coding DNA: TGTGCCAGCAGCTTACCAGGAAGGGGGCGTGATGGCTACACCTTC. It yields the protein CASSLPGRGRDGYTF.